Described below is a single T cell receptor beta chain sequence and its context. Its antigen remains unidentified. The read ends 3 residues shy of where the CDR3 ends; the end is completed using the germline J gene. Dot-blot hybridization genotyped cervical HPV amplified with MY09/MY11 PCR. These data are taken from a study of T cells in women clearing cervical HPV infection. Study information: Controls gave blood once infection was undetectable; cases at lesion identification. Cases' blood sampling followed lesion detection by median roughly 150 days (90 to 200).

TCRdb's table, derived via immunoSEQ multiplex PCR, lists solely in-frame clones and lacks some. Recorded for this sample: 30,000 or so clones. Broader study findings: CIN3+ cases had significantly higher TCR repertoire richness than controls, but evenness did not differ.

Trimming stripped 3 bases from V and 5 bases from J, with 10 bases between. This CDR3 has 13 residues. Germline CDR1 and CDR2: KGHSH and LQKENI. The rearrangement uses TRBV18 and TRBJ1-1, with TRBD1 as a possible D gene (6 bases). This TCR was recovered from a woman between 18 and 75 years old with a cervical HPV16 infection that either progressed to CIN3+ or cleared (not recorded which). What was sequenced was blood buffy coat. Incomplete CDR3 DNA: TGTGCCAGCTCACCGGACAGTCCTACTGAA. Translation: CASSPDSPTE. The full CDR3 reads CASSPDSPTEAFF.